This T cell receptor beta chain was sequenced in a study of blood T cells in healthy people across ages (dated by TCRdb to about 2015). For context, the study as a whole: In model experiments, template switching captured roughly one uniquely barcoded TCR beta cDNA molecule for every two T cells. For two donors (one aged 18 to 30 and one aged 80 or older), the study analyzed two additional independent replicas of 1 million unique cDNA reads from the same blood draw. To avoid experimental bias, donors of different ages were distributed randomly across sequencing lanes. Using deep sequencing normalized with unique cDNA molecular identifiers, the study measured how TCR beta repertoire diversity changes with age. The donors were divided into four age groups: young (average roughly 17 years), middle-aged (about 39), aged (roughly 60) and long-lived (more than 75).

Library preparation employed 5' RACE. The reads were generated on an Illumina HiSeq 2500. The second PCR ran for roughly 7 to 11 cycles and used a J-beta primer mix along with a sample-barcoded 5' primer. A template-switch 5' adaptor carrying 12 random nucleotides introduced a unique molecular identifier onto each TCR beta cDNA molecule. Each sample yielded at least 3 million CDR3-containing paired-end reads. First-strand cDNA synthesis was performed from all RNA using the Mint cDNA synthesis kit, with priming by a TRBC-specific oligonucleotide. Following uracil-DNA glycosylase treatment, a first 18-cycle PCR with universal primers M1SS and BC2_uni_R was performed on all cDNA. Concerning the study's data processing: Normalization of each sample was performed by random selection of 1 million high-quality reads, each carrying a distinct molecular identifier. Instead of being binned into consensus sequences, reads with shared molecular identifiers were discarded. MiTCR, run with a Q25 quality threshold and the strictest error-elimination algorithm, handled CDR3 identification, clonotype clustering and error correction. A nonparametric unseen species model with Euler transformation was used to estimate lower-bound total TCR beta diversity. TCRdb's own reprocessing of the public reads used fastp at Q25 and MiXCR and kept productive beta chains. Rows with one shared CDR3 protein collapse into an entry with the most common genes and DNA. The V and J calls, along with clone size, are taken from TCRdb and not from the paper's own processing. The sample yields around 1.5 million distinct CDR3 sequences; approximately 59% were counted once. The top ten hold over 5.5% of the sample.

Study-wide conclusions, independent of this receptor: Because the CMV infection status of the donors was unknown, age-related changes in expanded clonotypes may potentially have been confounded. The long-lived group showed more naive CD4+ T cells, fewer expanded clones and increased TCR diversity than the aged group, suggesting age selection. Estimates of total diversity based on one million sequenced T cells were considered lower bounds and underestimates. Observed TCR beta diversity per million T cells fell roughly linearly with age, and a significant reduction was already apparent by age approximately 40. Conclusive comparison of naive and antigen-experienced compartments was prevented by the profiling of bulk unsorted PBMCs. The percentage of naive T cells measured by flow cytometry correlated strongly with observed TCR beta diversity.

The CDR3 has 15 amino acids, counting the end cysteine and phenylalanine. Just the 45-base CDR3 DNA is kept, in frame starting at base 1. As encoded in the germline V gene, CDR1 is MGHRA while CDR2 is YSYEKL. To note about this clonotype: Its antigen specificity is not known. The record has no base qualities; no much larger clone is one base away.

The 40 or so donors, aged about 6 to 100 years, were systemically healthy Caucasian individuals from Russia. Roughly 9.5 milliliters of peripheral blood were drawn from each donor into EDTA-treated Vacutainer tubes. Ficoll-Paque density-gradient centrifugation was used to isolate PBMCs, with at least 6.5 million per sample. Total RNA, at least 5 micrograms per sample, was extracted from PBMCs with Trizol reagent. For every donor, flow cytometry on a PBMC aliquot measured the percentage of naive CD45RAhigh/CD27high T cells. The TCR sequence derives from a man younger than 35 in good health. Material: blood. The receptor chain draws on TRBV4-1 and TRBJ2-4; the D gene is perhaps TRBD1 or TRBD2, as each covers 5 bases. The DNA matches TRBJ2-7 better at its end, which makes the J call doubtful. For the CDR3, the sequence is CASSQPGTVPYEQYF. The DNA reads TGCGCCAGCAGCCAGCCCGGGACGGTCCCCTACGAGCAGTACTTC.